This passage covers 22 T cell receptor beta chains from one sample sequenced in a study of CD8+ T cells in alopecia areata. cDNA serving as the sequencing template came from extracted, reverse transcribed RNA. Some clones are missing from TCRdb's copy, which holds only in-frame ones; the method was immunoSEQ multiplex PCR. This table holds approximately 180,000 clones, 50% to 75% found once. The sample here was CD4+ T cells sorted from blood, taken at week 0. All receptors come from a human donor with alopecia areata.

This clone was seen once. V usage is TRBV2 and J usage is TRBJ1-2, with 7 bases aligning to TRBD1. Germline V gene lookup returns CDR1 SNHLY and CDR2 FYNNEI. V lost 7 bases and J lost 4; bases outside the gene matches: 6. The CDR3 contains 13 residues. The CDR3 sequence is CASNRDRAYGYTF. The CDR3 DNA is TGTGCCAGCAACCGGGACAGAGCCTATGGCTACACCTTC.

The chain joins TRBV30 to TRBJ2-7, with 9 bases matching TRBD1. The CDR3 loop spans 15 amino acids. V lost 4 bases, J lost 2 bases, and 9 bases stayed unmatched. CDR1 is GTSNPN and CDR2 is SVGIG in the germline V gene (reference sequence). CDR3 nucleotide sequence: TGTGCCTGGACGAAAGGGGACAGGGTCGCCTACGAGCAGTACTTC. Its protein product is CAWTKGDRVAYEQYF.

This chain connects TRBV30 to TRBJ2-3, with TRBD2 matching over 14 bases. The CDR3 loop spans 13 amino acids. CDR1 and CDR2 (germline): GTSNPN, SVGIG (reference sequence). V lost 7 bases and J lost 7; bases outside the gene matches: 4. CDR3 amino acids: CASGLAGGNTQYF. CDR3 in DNA: TGTGCCTCCGGACTAGCGGGGGGTAATACGCAGTATTTT.

This clone occurred a few times. The rearrangement uses TRBV18 and TRBJ1-3; 8 bases align to TRBD1. There are 16 residues in the CDR3. In germline, CDR1 is KGHSH, CDR2 LQKENI. V shed 4 bases, J shed 0 bases, and the junction held 5 bases outside the gene matches. CDR3: CASSRSTGGSGNTIYF. CDR3 DNA sequence: TGTGCCAGCTCACGCTCCACAGGGGGCTCTGGAAACACCATATATTTT.

This rearrangement joins TRBV29-1 to TRBJ1-2, with D possibly matching TRBD1 (6 bases). This CDR3 has 14 residues. Germline V gives CDR1 SQVTM, CDR2 ANQGSEA. Trimming left V 7 bases short and J 4 bases short, with 19 bases between. In nucleotides, the CDR3 is TGCAGCGCCACAAAGGGGGAGGTCGGCTATGGCTACACCTTC. Translated: CSATKGEVGYGYTF.

The CDR3 DNA reads TGTGCCAGCAGCCAGGGCAGGGACAGGGAATACACCGGGGAGCTGTTTTTT. Protein sequence: CASSQGRDREYTGELFF. V gene TRBV4-2 combines with J gene TRBJ2-2; 9 bases fit TRBD1. The CDR3 sequence is 17 residues long. Trimming cost V 3 bases and J 3 bases; bases outside gene matches: 8. CDR1 and CDR2 (germline): LGHNA, YNFKEQ.

V is TRBV11-2 and J is TRBJ2-2; D uncertain. V lost 1 base and J lost 0, with 9 bases in between. Germline values: CDR1 SGHAT, CDR2 FQNNGV. CDR3 size: 16 residues. The CDR3 nucleotides are TGTGCCAGCAGCTTAGTCACCGGTCCGAACACCGGGGAGCTGTTTTTT. It is translated as CASSLVTGPNTGELFF.

The chain combines TRBV7-3 with TRBJ2-1; no clear D gene. Germline loops: CDR1 SGHTA, CDR2 FQGTGA. CDR3 length: 12 amino acids. V was cut by 5 bases and J by 9 bases, with 11 bases left in between. The DNA for the CDR3 is TGTGCCAGCAGCCTCTCAAATACTGAGCAGTTCTTC. Translating it yields CASSLSNTEQFF.

This clone has more than one count but fewer than ten. V usage is TRBV5-6 and J usage is TRBJ2-7; D might be TRBD1 (5 bases). CDR1 SGHDT and CDR2 YYEEEE come from the germline V gene. V shed 5 bases and J shed 6 bases, with 18 bases lying between them. CDR3 length: 14 amino acids. CDR3 sequence: CASSPPQGSGEQYF. CDR3 in DNA: TGTGCCAGCAGTCCCCCCCAGGGATCAGGCGAGCAGTACTTC.

The chain uses TRBV7-2 and TRBJ1-2, with a weak D call TRBD1 (6 bases). Germline CDR1 and CDR2: SGHTA and FQGNSA. V lost 1 base and J lost 7, with 19 bases in between. CDR3 length: 16 residues. The CDR3 nucleotides read TGTGCCAGCAGCTTAGATCCCCAGGGGTCATTGCGTGGCTACACCTTC. Its protein is CASSLDPQGSLRGYTF.

V usage is TRBV5-1 and J usage is TRBJ1-1; possibly TRBD1 for D (5 bases). This CDR3 is built from 15 residues. Germline values: CDR1 SGHRS, CDR2 YFSETQ. The V end lost 0 bases, the J end lost 4 bases, and 13 bases lay between the germline ends. The CDR3 DNA is TGCGCCAGCAGCTTGGATGGGACGTCGGGCACTGAAGCTTTCTTT. As protein: CASSLDGTSGTEAFF. The whole variable domain, remainder taken from reference TRBV5-1 and TRBJ1-1, is KAGVTQTPRYLIKTRGQQVTLSCSPISGHRSVSWYQQTPGQGLQFLFEYFSETQRNKGNFPGRFSGRQFSNSRSEMNVSTLELGDSALYLCASSLDGTSGTEAFFGQGTRLTVV.

The chain employs TRBV19 and TRBJ2-6; D unclear. The V gene's germline CDR1 is LNHDA and CDR2 SQIVND (reference sequence). Trimming stripped 4 bases from V and 0 bases from J, with 4 bases between. The CDR3 has 14 amino acids. The CDR3 DNA is TGTGCCAGTAGTAAGGCCTCTGGGGCCAACGTCCTGACTTTC. Translated, it gives CASSKASGANVLTF. Variable domain in full (rest from reference TRBV19 and TRBJ2-6): DGGITQSPKYLFRKEGQNVTLSCEQNLNHDAMYWYRQDPGQGLRLIYYSQIVNDFQKGDIAEGYSVSREKKESFPLTVTSAQKNPTAFYLCASSKASGANVLTFGAGSRLTVL.

The chain is built from TRBV18 and TRBJ2-7; unclear D gene. The CDR3 sequence is 12 residues long. Germline CDR1 KGHSH, CDR2 LQKENI. V was pared by 5 bases and J by 0 bases, with 5 bases between. CDR3 residues: CASSSSSYEQYF. Written as DNA, the CDR3 is TGTGCCAGCTCATCGAGCTCCTACGAGCAGTACTTC. The full variable domain, its missing parts supplied by reference TRBV18 and TRBJ2-7, is NAGVMQNPRHLVRRRGQEARLRCSPMKGHSHVYWYRQLPEEGLKFMVYLQKENIIDESGMPKERFSAEFPKEGPSILRIQQVVRGDSAAYFCASSSSSYEQYFGPGTRLTVT.

The rearrangement links TRBV29-1 to TRBJ1-1; D remains unclear. The CDR3 runs to 13 residues. V shed 1 base and J shed 8 bases, with 14 bases lying between them. The germline V gene encodes CDR1 SQVTM and CDR2 ANQGSEA. The CDR3 DNA reads as TGCAGCGTTGAAGGCCCCCTTAACCAAGAAGCTTTCTTT. Its protein is CSVEGPLNQEAFF.

There are a few counts of this clone. The same CDR3 arises from other DNA sequences in this sample as well. V is TRBV4-1 and J is TRBJ1-1; D gene uncertain. The CDR3 runs to 11 residues. CDR1 MGHRA and CDR2 YSYEKL come from the germline V gene. Trimming removed 0 bases from V and 8 bases from J, with 4 bases in between. CDR3 nucleotides: TGCGCCAGCAGCCAAGAGGGAGAAGCTTTCTTT. It translates to CASSQEGEAFF.

This clone appeared a few times. This chain uses TRBV7-3 with TRBJ1-1, with a weak D call TRBD1 (5 bases). The CDR3 is 15 residues long. Trimming took off 1 base at V and 0 bases at J, with 9 bases between the two ends. In germline, CDR1 is SGHTA, CDR2 FQGTGA. In DNA, the CDR3 is TGTGCCAGCAGCTTAAGGGGGGACCTGAACACTGAAGCTTTCTTT. Its translation: CASSLRGDLNTEAFF.

The chain is built from TRBV30 and TRBJ1-6, with D tentatively TRBD1 (6 bases). Germline CDR1 is GTSNPN and CDR2 is SVGIG (reference sequence). Trimming removed 3 bases at V and 4 bases at J, with 13 bases between. The CDR3 loop spans 15 amino acids. For the CDR3, the DNA is TGTGCCTGGAGGCGACAAGGGGGTTATAATTCACCCCTCCACTTT. Amino acids: CAWRRQGGYNSPLHF.

The V call is TRBV2, the J call TRBJ2-2; the D is unclear. With 0 bases removed from V and 5 bases from J, the gap between germline ends came to 10 bases. Germline loops: CDR1 SNHLY, CDR2 FYNNEI. The CDR3 contains 15 residues. Here the CDR3 DNA reads TGTGCCAGCAGTGAAGCGCTTCGCATGACCGGGGAGCTGTTTTTT. Its protein product is CASSEALRMTGELFF.

The chain is built from TRBV9 and TRBJ2-7, with 8 nucleotides matching TRBD1. V dropped 0 bases and J dropped 5; count of bases not matched to a gene: 7. CDR1 and CDR2 from the germline V gene are SGDLS and YYNGEE. The CDR3 covers 15 residues. For the CDR3, the DNA is TGTGCCAGCAGCGTAGGTCCAGGGGGCTCTAACGAGCAGTACTTC. It is translated as CASSVGPGGSNEQYF.

The chain recombines TRBV21-1 with TRBJ2-5; TRBD1, the D gene given by the table, was not confirmed from the DNA. TRBV21-1 is reported as a pseudogene. The CDR3 runs to 14 residues. CDR3 bases: TGTGCCAGCAGGACACAGGGGGCGGATGAGACCCAGTACTTC. Protein sequence: CASRTQGADETQYF.

This chain joins TRBV7-3 and TRBJ1-2; possible D gene TRBD1, 5 bases. Germline CDR1 SGHTA, CDR2 FQGTGA. The ends were cut back, 4 bases at V and 5 bases at J, with 11 bases in the middle. The CDR3 spans 13 residues. Here the CDR3 DNA reads TGTGCCAGCAGCTCCACGAGGGGATATGGCTACACCTTC. It codes for CASSSTRGYGYTF.

The gene calls are TRBV29-1 and TRBJ2-7; no firm D call. Germline V CDR1 and CDR2: SQVTM, ANQGSEA. The CDR3 loop spans 11 amino acids. The V gene lost 5 bases and the J gene lost 10 bases, with 15 bases spanning the gap. The CDR3 loop is CSVSASSTQYF. The CDR3, as DNA: TGCAGCGTTTCGGCGAGCTCCACCCAGTACTTC.